There are many counts of the clone carrying this TCR beta chain. The sample belongs to a study of early T cells in non-severe SARS-CoV-2 infection. Trimming left V 0 bases short and J 5 bases short, with 7 bases between. The CDR3 contains 13 residues. The germline gives CDR1 MNHEY, CDR2 SVGAGI. Individual cDNA molecules received unique molecular identifiers. Each CDR3 protein is one row after TCRdb ran MiXCR on the 5' RACE reads. The sample records tens of thousands of distinct CDR3 sequences, 7% to 10% being singletons. The rearrangement uses TRBV6-5 and TRBJ2-5; D gene ambiguous. What was sequenced was whole blood. This clonotype originated in an adult who was a healthcare worker with PCR-confirmed SARS-CoV-2 infection or an uninfected control (not recorded which). This CDR3 is CASSYSDKETQYF. CDR3 nucleotides: TGTGCCAGCAGTTACTCTGATAAGGAGACCCAGTACTTC.